The following is a T cell receptor beta chain sequence with its context. Its specificity is unknown. This entry belongs to a study of T cell responses to AZD1222 COVID-19 vaccine. Study-level points and caveats: There were mostly white British donors and more females than males, and clonal diversity was possibly underestimated. Vaccine-associated CD4 TCRs ranged over spike, dominating at 160-218 and 743-854. No repertoire was sampled before or during the peak T cell response, only after it. Two doses of AZD1222 preceded a rise in Spike-specific TCR breadth and depth.

The assay was immunoSEQ multiplex PCR, and TCRdb's table has in-frame clones only and misses some. This sample carries over 130,000 clones, about 90% of them seen once, and the ten largest clones take around 6.9%. Germline V gene data show CDR1 as SGHDN and CDR2 as FVKESK. The junction had 6 bases not matched to a gene; V was cut back by 2 bases and J by 6 bases. This CDR3 has 14 amino acids. The chain recombines TRBV14 with TRBJ2-7, with 8 bases aligning to TRBD2. Sequencing used peripheral blood, obtained 28 days after the second dose of the MenACWY control vaccine. The sequence was obtained from an adult who received the MenACWY meningococcal vaccine as a control. The CDR3 DNA reads TGTGCCAGCAGCCAAATGGGACTAGAAAGCGAGCAGTACTTC. As protein: CASSQMGLESEQYF.